This record covers a single T cell receptor (beta chain). TCRdb's table, derived via immunoSEQ multiplex PCR, lists solely in-frame clones and lacks some. The data show 130,000 to 150,000 clones, over 80% seen once. V was pared by 6 bases and J by 4 bases, with 17 bases between. This CDR3 spans 15 amino acids. Germline assignment: CDR1 SGHAT and CDR2 FQNNGV. These data belong to a study of blood T cell repertoires in COVID-19. Specimen: peripheral blood. The rearrangement joins TRBV11-2 to TRBJ2-3, with D possibly matching TRBD1 (6 bases). The TCR comes from a woman aged 45-65 years with acute or convalescent COVID-19. The CDR3 loop reads CASSLSYRAPDTQYF. The DNA for the CDR3 is TGTGCCAGCAGTCTTTCTTACAGGGCCCCAGATACGCAGTATTTT.